This T cell receptor beta chain was captured in a study of response to subunit inactivated influenza vaccine. In regard to this clonotype: Its antigen is unidentified.

Using its own MiXCR run on the RT-PCR reads, TCRdb lists one record per CDR3 protein. The repertoire holds hundreds of thousands of distinct CDR3 sequences, with about a sixth as singletons. General study findings and limits: A suggestion made by the authors is that each seasonal influenza vaccination recruits few new T cells.

The source material was PBMCs from blood, sampled roughly 12 days after vaccination. The sequence derives from a man over 45 who received an inactivated influenza vaccine.

In DNA form, the CDR3 reads TGTGCCAGCAGCCCAAGACCTCCCTACGAGCAGTACTTC. Residues: CASSPRPPYEQYF. This chain connects TRBV12-3 or TRBV12-4 to TRBJ2-7; D remains ambiguous. V was pared by 6 bases and J by 2 bases, with 11 bases between. This CDR3 has 13 residues.